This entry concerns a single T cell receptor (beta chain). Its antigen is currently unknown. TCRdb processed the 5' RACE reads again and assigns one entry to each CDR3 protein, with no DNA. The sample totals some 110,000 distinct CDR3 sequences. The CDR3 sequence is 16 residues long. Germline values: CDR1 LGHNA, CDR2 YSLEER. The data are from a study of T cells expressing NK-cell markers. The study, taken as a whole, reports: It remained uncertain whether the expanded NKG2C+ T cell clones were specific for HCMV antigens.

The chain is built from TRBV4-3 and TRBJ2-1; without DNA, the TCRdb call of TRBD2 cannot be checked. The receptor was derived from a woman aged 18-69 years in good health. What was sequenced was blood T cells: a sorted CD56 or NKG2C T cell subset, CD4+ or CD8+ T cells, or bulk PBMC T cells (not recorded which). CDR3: CASSQKLAGGWDEQFF.